Sequencing of this T cell receptor beta chain was carried out in a study of cytomegalovirus exposure and HLA in healthy donors. Trimming pared 2 bases from V and 2 bases from J, leaving 8 bases between. The CDR3 is made up of 13 amino acids. Looked up from germline, CDR1 is GTSNPN and CDR2 is SVGIG (reference sequence). It was with 60 Vbeta and 13 Jbeta primers that the PCR ran. Sequenced by immunoSEQ multiplex PCR; TCRdb stores in-frame clones only, minus some. The sample comprises roughly 33,000 clones, 80% of which are singletons, and approximately 5.5% rests with the top ten. General observations from the study: Later on, an analysis found that several of the most significant clusters appeared to be linked to common viral pathogens, which included parvovirus B19. One cluster of highly shared sequence variants probably arose as a sequencing artifact.

Points on this clone: The antigen remains undetermined.

The chain couples TRBV30 to TRBJ2-3; D remains unclear. This TCR was sampled from a male donor in good health and CMV-seronegative. Specimen: PBMCs. CDR3 DNA sequence: TGTGCCTGGAGTACACAGCCCACAGATACGCAGTATTTT. Amino acids: CAWSTQPTDTQYF.